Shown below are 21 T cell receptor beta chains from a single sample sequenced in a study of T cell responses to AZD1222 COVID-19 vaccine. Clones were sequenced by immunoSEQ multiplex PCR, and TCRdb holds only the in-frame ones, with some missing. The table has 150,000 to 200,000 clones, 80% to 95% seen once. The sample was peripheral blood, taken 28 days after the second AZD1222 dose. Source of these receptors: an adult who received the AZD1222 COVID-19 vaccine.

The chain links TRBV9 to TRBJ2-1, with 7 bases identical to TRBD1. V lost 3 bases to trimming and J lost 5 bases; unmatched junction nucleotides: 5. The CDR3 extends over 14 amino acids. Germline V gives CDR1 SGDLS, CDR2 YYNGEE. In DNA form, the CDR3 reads TGTGCCAGCAGCGCCCGGGACAGAAACAATGAGCAGTTCTTC. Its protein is CASSARDRNNEQFF.

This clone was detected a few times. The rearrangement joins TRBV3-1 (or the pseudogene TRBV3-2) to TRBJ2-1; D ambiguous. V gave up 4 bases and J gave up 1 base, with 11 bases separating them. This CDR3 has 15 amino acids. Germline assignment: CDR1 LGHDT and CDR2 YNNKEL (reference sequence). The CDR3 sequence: CASSPRPRSYNEQFF. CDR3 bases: TGTGCCAGCAGCCCCCGACCCCGGTCCTACAATGAGCAGTTCTTC.

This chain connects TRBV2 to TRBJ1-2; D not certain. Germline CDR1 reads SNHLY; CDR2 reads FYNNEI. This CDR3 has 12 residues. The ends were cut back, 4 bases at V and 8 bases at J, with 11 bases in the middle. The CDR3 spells CASSGTHSGYTF. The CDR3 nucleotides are TGTGCCAGCAGTGGGACCCACTCCGGCTACACCTTC. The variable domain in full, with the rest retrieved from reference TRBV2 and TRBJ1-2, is EPEVTQTPSHQVTQMGQEVILRCVPISNHLYFYWYRQILGQKVEFLVSFYNNEISEKSEIFDDQFSVERPDGSNFTLKIRSTKLEDSAMYFCASSGTHSGYTFGSGTRLTVV.

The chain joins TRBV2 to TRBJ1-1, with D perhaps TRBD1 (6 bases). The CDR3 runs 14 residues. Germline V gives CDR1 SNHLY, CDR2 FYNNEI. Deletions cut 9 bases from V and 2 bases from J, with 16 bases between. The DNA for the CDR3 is TGTGCCAGTCAACTTCTACAGGGTAACACTGAAGCTTTCTTT. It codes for CASQLLQGNTEAFF.

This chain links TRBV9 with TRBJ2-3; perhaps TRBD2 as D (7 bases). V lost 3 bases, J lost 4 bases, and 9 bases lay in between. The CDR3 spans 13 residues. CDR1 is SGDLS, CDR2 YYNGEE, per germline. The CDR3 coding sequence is TGTGCCAGCAGCGAGGGGGGGGCAGATACGCAGTATTTT. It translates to CASSEGGADTQYF.

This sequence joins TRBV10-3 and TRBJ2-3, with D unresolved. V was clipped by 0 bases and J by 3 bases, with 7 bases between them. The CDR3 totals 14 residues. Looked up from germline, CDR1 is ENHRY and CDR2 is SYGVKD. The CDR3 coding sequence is TGTGCCATCAGTGAGTCGAAGGATACAGATACGCAGTATTTT. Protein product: CAISESKDTDTQYF.

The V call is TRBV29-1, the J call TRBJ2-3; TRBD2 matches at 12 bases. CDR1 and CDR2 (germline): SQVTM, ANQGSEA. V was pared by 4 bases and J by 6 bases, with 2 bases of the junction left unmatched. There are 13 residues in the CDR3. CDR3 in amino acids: CSVASGGADTQYF. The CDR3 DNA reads TGCAGCGTTGCTAGCGGGGGGGCGGATACGCAGTATTTT.

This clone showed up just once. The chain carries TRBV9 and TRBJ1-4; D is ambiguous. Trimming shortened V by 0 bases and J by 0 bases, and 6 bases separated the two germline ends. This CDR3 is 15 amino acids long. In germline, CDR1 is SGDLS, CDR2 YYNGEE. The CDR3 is CASSVGGSTNEKLFF. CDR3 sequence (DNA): TGTGCCAGCAGCGTAGGAGGGTCAACTAATGAAAAACTGTTTTTT.

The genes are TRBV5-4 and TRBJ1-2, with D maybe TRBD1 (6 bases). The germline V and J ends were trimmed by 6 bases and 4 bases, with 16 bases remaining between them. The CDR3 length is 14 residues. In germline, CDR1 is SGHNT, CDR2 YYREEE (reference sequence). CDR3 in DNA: TGTGCCAGCAACCTTAGGGGGGGCCTCTATGGCTACACCTTC. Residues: CASNLRGGLYGYTF.

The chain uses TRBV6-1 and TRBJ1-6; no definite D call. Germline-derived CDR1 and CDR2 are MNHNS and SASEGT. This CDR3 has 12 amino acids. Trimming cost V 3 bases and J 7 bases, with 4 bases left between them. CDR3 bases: TGTGCCAGCAGTGAGTGGAATTCACCCCTCCACTTT. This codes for CASSEWNSPLHF.

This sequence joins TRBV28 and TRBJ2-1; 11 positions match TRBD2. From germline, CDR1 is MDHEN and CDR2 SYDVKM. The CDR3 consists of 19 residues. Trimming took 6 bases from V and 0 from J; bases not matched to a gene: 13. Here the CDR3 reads CASSRHVSGRGFSYNEQFF. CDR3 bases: TGTGCCAGCAGCCGCCACGTTAGCGGGAGGGGATTCTCCTACAATGAGCAGTTCTTC.

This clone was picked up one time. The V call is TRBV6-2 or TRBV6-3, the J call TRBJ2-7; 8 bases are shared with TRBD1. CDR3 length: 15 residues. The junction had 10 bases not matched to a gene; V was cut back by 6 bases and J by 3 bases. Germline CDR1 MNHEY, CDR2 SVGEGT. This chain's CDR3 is CASSPKDRDNYEQYF. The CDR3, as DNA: TGTGCCAGCAGCCCAAAGGACAGGGACAACTACGAGCAGTACTTC.

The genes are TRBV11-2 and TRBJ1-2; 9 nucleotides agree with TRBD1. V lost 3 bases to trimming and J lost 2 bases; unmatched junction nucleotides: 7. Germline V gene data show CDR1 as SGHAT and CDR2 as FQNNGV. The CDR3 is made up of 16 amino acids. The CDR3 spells CASSFGGQGKNYGYTF. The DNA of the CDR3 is TGTGCCAGCAGCTTTGGCGGACAGGGGAAAAACTATGGCTACACCTTC.

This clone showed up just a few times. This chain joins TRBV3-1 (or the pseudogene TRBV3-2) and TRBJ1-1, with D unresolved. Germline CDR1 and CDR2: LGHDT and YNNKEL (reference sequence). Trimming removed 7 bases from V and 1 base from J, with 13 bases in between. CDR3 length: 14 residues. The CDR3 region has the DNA TGTGCCAGCAACAACCAGTTTCGGAACACTGAAGCTTTCTTT. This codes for CASNNQFRNTEAFF.

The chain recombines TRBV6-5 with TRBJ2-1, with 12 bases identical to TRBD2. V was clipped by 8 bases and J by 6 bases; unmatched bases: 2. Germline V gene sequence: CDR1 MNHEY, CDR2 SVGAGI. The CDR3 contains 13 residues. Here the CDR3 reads CASRTSGANEQFF. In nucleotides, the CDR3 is TGTGCCAGCCGGACTAGCGGGGCCAATGAGCAGTTCTTC.

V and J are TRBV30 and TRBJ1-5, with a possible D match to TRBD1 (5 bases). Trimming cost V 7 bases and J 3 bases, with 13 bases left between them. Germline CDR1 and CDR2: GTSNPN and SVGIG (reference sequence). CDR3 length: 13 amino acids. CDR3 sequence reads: CALGTGLNQPQHF. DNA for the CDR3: TGTGCCTTAGGTACAGGTCTCAATCAGCCCCAGCATTTT.

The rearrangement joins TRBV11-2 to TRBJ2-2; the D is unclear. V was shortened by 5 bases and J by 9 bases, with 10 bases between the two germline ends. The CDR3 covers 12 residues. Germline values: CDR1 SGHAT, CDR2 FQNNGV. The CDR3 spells CASSLIAWELFF. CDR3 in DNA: TGTGCCAGCAGCCTAATAGCTTGGGAGCTGTTTTTT.

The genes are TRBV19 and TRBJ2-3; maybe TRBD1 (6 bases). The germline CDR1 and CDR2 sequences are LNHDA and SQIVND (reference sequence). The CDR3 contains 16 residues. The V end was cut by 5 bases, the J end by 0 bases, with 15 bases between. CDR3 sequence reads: CASSPRTVVSTDTQYF. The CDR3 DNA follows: TGTGCCAGTAGTCCTAGGACAGTGGTGAGCACAGATACGCAGTATTTT.

The CDR3 nucleotides read TGTGCCAGCAGTTTGCGGGGTGGGGGCACTGAAGCTTTCTTT. Translating it yields CASSLRGGGTEAFF. The rearrangement links TRBV28 to TRBJ1-1; D may be TRBD1 (5 bases). From germline, CDR1 is MDHEN and CDR2 SYDVKM. Trimming stripped 3 bases from V and 4 bases from J, with 12 bases between. The CDR3 runs 14 residues.

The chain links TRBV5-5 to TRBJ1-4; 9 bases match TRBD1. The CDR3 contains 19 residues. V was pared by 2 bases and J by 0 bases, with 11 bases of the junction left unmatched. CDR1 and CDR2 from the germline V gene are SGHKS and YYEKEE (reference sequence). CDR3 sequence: CASSLLPKGQGTTNEKLFF. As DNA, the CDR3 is TGTGCCAGCAGCTTACTCCCAAAGGGACAGGGCACAACTAATGAAAAACTGTTTTTT.

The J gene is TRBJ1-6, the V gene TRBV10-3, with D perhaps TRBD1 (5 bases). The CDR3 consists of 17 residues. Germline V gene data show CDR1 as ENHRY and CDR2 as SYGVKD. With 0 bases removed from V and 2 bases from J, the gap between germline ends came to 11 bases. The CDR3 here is CAISESKGQTYNSPLHF. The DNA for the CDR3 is TGTGCCATCAGTGAGTCGAAGGGGCAAACCTATAATTCACCCCTCCACTTT.